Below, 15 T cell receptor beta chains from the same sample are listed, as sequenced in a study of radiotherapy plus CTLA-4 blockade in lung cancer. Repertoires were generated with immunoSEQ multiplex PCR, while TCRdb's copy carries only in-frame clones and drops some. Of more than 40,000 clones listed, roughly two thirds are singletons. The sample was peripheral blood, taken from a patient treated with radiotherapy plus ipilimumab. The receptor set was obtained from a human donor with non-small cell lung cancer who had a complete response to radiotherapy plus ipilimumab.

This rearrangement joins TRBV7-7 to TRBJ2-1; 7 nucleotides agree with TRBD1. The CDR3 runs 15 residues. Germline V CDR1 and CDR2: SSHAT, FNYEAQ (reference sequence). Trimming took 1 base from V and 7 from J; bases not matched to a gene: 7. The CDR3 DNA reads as TGTGCCAGCAGCTTAGACAGGGGACCCTTGAATGAGCAGTTCTTC. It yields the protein CASSLDRGPLNEQFF.

The CDR3 region has the DNA TGTGCCAGCAGCGCTAGCAGGGGCCGCCAATACTTC. Protein sequence: CASSASRGRQYF. This chain connects TRBV11-3 to TRBJ2-5, with TRBD1 as a possible D gene (6 bases). CDR1 SGHNT and CDR2 YENEEA come from the germline V gene. This CDR3 is 12 amino acids long. V was trimmed by 5 bases and J by 14 bases, leaving 18 bases between them.

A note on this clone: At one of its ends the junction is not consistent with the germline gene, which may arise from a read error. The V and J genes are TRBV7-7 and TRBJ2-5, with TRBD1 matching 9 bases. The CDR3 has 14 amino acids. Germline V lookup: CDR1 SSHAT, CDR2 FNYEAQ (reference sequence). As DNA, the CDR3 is TGTGCTAGCAGCTTGGACAGGGGAGGAGAGACCCAGTACTTC. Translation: CASSLDRGGETQYF.

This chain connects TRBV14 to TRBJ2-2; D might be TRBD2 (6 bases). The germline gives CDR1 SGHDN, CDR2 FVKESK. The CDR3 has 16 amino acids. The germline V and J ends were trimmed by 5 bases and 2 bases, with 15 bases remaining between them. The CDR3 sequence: CASSYLGTANTGELFF. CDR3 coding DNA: TGTGCCAGCAGCTACCTCGGGACTGCTAACACCGGGGAGCTGTTTTTT. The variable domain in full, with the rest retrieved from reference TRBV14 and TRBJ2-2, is EAGVTQFPSHSVIEKGQTVTLRCDPISGHDNLYWYRRVMGKEIKFLLHFVKESKQDESGMPNNRFLAERTGGTYSTLKVQPAELEDSGVYFCASSYLGTANTGELFFGEGSRLTVL.

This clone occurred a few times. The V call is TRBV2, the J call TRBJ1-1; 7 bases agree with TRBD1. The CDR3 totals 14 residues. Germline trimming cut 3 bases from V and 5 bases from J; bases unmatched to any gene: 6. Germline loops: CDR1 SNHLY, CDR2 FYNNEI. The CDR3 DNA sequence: TGTGCCAGCAGTGATCTAAGGGGGCGGACTGAAGCTTTCTTT. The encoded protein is CASSDLRGRTEAFF. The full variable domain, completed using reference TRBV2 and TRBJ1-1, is EPEVTQTPSHQVTQMGQEVILRCVPISNHLYFYWYRQILGQKVEFLVSFYNNEISEKSEIFDDQFSVERPDGSNFTLKIRSTKLEDSAMYFCASSDLRGRTEAFFGQGTRLTVV.

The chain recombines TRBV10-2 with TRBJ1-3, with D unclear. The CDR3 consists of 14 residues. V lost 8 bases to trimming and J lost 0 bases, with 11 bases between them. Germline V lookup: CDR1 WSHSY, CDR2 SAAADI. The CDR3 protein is CASQLTFSGNTIYF. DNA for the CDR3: TGCGCCAGCCAACTCACCTTCTCTGGAAACACCATATATTTT.

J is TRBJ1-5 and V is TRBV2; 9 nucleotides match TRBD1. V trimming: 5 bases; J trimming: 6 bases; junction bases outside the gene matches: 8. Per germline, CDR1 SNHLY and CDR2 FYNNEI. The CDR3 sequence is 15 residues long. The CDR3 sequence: CASSPDRGFVQPQHF. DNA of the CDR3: TGTGCCAGCAGTCCTGACAGGGGGTTCGTTCAGCCCCAGCATTTT. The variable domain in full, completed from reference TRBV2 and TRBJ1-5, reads EPEVTQTPSHQVTQMGQEVILRCVPISNHLYFYWYRQILGQKVEFLVSFYNNEISEKSEIFDDQFSVERPDGSNFTLKIRSTKLEDSAMYFCASSPDRGFVQPQHFGDGTRLSIL.

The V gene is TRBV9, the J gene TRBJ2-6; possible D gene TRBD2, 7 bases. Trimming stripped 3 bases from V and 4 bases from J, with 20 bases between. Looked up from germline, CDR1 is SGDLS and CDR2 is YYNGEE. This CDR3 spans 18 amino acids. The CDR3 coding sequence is TGTGCCAGCAGCGGCGGGGGCTGGTGGGTCGGAGGGGCCAACGTCCTGACTTTC. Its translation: CASSGGGWWVGGANVLTF.

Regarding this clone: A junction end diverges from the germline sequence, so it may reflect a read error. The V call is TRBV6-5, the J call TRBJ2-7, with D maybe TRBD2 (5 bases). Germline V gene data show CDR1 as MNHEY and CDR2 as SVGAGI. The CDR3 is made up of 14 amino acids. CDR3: CASSFLGRTYEQCF. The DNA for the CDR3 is TGTGCCAGCAGTTTTCTAGGGAGAACCTACGAGCAGTGCTTC.

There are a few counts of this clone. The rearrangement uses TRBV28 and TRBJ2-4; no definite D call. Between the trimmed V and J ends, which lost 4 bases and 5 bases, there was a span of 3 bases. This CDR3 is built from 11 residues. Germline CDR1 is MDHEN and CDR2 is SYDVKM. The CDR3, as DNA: TGTGCCAGCAGTTCCGAAAACATTCAGTACTTC. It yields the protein CASSSENIQYF.

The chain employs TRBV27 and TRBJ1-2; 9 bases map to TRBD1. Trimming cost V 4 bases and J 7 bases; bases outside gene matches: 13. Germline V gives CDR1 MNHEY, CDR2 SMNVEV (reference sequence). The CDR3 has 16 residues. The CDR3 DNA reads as TGTGCCAGCAGTTCTCAACCGGGACAGGGTATAAGTGGCTACACCTTC. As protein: CASSSQPGQGISGYTF.

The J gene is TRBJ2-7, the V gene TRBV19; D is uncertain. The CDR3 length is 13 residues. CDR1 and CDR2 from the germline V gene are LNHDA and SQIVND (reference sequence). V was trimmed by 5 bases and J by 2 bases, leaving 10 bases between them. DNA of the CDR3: TGTGCCAGTAGTGTGACATTTCCCTACGAGCAGTACTTC. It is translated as CASSVTFPYEQYF.

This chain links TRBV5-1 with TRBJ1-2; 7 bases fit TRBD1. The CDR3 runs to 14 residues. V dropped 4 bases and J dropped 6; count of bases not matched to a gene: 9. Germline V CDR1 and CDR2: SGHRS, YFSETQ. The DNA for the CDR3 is TGCGCCAGCAGCGTGACAGGGAGGAAGGATGGCTACACCTTC. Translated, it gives CASSVTGRKDGYTF. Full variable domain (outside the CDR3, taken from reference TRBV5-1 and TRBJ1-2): KAGVTQTPRYLIKTRGQQVTLSCSPISGHRSVSWYQQTPGQGLQFLFEYFSETQRNKGNFPGRFSGRQFSNSRSEMNVSTLELGDSALYLCASSVTGRKDGYTFGSGTRLTVV.

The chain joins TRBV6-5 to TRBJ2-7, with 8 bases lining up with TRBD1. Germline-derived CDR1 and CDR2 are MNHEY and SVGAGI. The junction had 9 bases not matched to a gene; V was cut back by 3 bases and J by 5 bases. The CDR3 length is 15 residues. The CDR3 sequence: CASSYQATGGNEQYF. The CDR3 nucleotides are TGTGCCAGCAGTTATCAAGCTACAGGGGGGAACGAGCAGTACTTC.

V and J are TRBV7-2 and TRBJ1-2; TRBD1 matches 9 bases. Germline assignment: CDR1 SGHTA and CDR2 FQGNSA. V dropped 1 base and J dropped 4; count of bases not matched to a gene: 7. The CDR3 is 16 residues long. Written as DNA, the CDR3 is TGTGCCAGCAGCTTAGGAGGGACAGGGTTACGCTATGGCTACACCTTC. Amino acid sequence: CASSLGGTGLRYGYTF.